This TCR beta chain was identified during a study of cytomegalovirus exposure and HLA in healthy donors. Study-level background: Falling in the Caucasian-associated ancestry cluster were approximately 86% of a few hundred genotyped donors.

Findings and limits, study-wide: Excluded: some indistinguishable V segments such as TRBV6-2 and TRBV6-3. Reports showed the classifier diagnosing cytomegalovirus status with high specificity and sensitivity.

About this clone itself: Antigen unknown.

The CDR3 consists of 15 residues. V lost 0 bases and J lost 3, with 10 bases in between. CDR1 and CDR2 (germline): SGHRS, YFSETQ. The PCR was carried out with 60 Vbeta primers and 13 Jbeta primers. Assay: immunoSEQ multiplex PCR; the TCRdb copy retains only in-frame clones and omits some. The sample contains around 110,000 clones, 81% of which appear only once. Healthy bone marrow donors supplied every sample. Specimen: PBMCs. The chain recombines TRBV5-1 with TRBJ1-5; no reliable D call. The clonotype originates from a woman younger than 45 in good health and CMV-seronegative. CDR3 region: CASSLVPGTNQPQHF. In DNA form, the CDR3 reads TGCGCCAGCAGCTTGGTACCAGGTACCAATCAGCCCCAGCATTTT.